A single sample gave rise to the 25 T cell receptor beta chains below, sequenced in a study of blood T cells in healthy people across ages (dated by TCRdb to about 2015). Preparation of the library involved 5' RACE. A second PCR of about 6 to 12 cycles was run with a J-beta primer mix and a sample-barcoded 5' primer. TCRdb trimmed public reads at Q25 via fastp, called clones via MiXCR and kept in-frame beta chains. CDR3 protein sequences are deduplicated, and each keeps its most common genes and DNA. The sample records approximately 1,700,000 distinct CDR3 sequences, 30% to 40% of which are singletons. Clones ranked in the top ten supply 23% of the sample. Sample: blood. The receptor source for this set is a human donor in good health.

With regard to this clonotype: Relative to the germline gene, one junction end is altered; a read error may explain this. This chain connects TRBV14 to TRBJ2-6; D is perhaps TRBD2 (6 bases). The CDR3 runs to 19 residues. CDR1 SGHDN and CDR2 FVKESK come from the germline V gene. The CDR3 bases are TGTGCCAGCAGCCAAGAATCGATGCTGGGACTTTCTGGGGCCAACGTCCCGACTTTC. Its translation is CASSQESMLGLSGANVPTF.

This chain links TRBV28 with TRBJ2-3; D might be TRBD2 (6 bases). The germline V gene encodes CDR1 MDHEN and CDR2 SYDVKM. With 6 bases removed from V and 7 bases from J, the gap between germline ends came to 17 bases. CDR3 length: 14 amino acids. The CDR3 is CASRHRDWPYTQYF. The CDR3 DNA reads as TGTGCCAGCAGACACCGGGACTGGCCCTATACGCAGTATTTT.

In its sample, this clonotype was seen a few times. The chain joins TRBV4-1 to TRBJ2-3; TRBD2 aligns across 10 bases. V was pared by 5 bases and J by 0 bases, with 8 bases of the junction left unmatched. This CDR3 contains 17 residues. In germline, CDR1 is MGHRA, CDR2 YSYEKL. The DNA for the CDR3 is TGCGCCAGCAGCTCTCCACTAGCGGGGCGAAGCACAGATACGCAGTATTTT. The encoded protein is CASSSPLAGRSTDTQYF.

The J gene is TRBJ2-4, the V gene TRBV29-1, with TRBD1 identical over 9 bases. The last part of the DNA fits TRBJ2-7 better; the J call may be wrong. The CDR3 length is 14 residues. Germline-derived CDR1 and CDR2 are SQVTM and ANQGSEA. CDR3 residues: CSVEDGTGGGEQYF. CDR3 bases: TGCAGCGTTGAAGATGGTACAGGGGGCGGCGAGCAGTACTTC.

This clonotype was picked up a small number of times. The CDR3 nucleotides are TGTGCCAGCAGCTTGGTCGGGACAGGGTATGTCGGGGACCTTGGCCTCAATGAGCAGTTCTTC. Translated: CASSLVGTGYVGDLGLNEQFF. This chain uses TRBV11-1 with TRBJ2-1; 9 bases fit TRBD1. This CDR3 comprises 21 residues. Germline CDR1 SGHAT, CDR2 FQDESV (reference sequence). The J segment lost 6 bases and the V segment lost 3 bases, leaving 24 bases of the junction unmatched.

This clonotype was counted a few times. The rearrangement links TRBV10-3 to TRBJ2-1, with no clear D. Germline values: CDR1 ENHRY, CDR2 SYGVKD. The CDR3 spans 14 residues. The V end lost 10 bases, the J end lost 8 bases, and 21 bases lay between the germline ends. The CDR3 DNA follows: TGTGCCACCCATCTCGGACCCGGTGGGTATGAGCAGTTCTTC. This gives the protein CATHLGPGGYEQFF.

A few counts support this clonotype. The gene calls are TRBV7-2 and TRBJ1-6, with 7 bases fitting TRBD1. The V segment lost 5 bases and the J segment 10 bases; nucleotides outside the gene matches: 11. This CDR3 has 15 residues. Germline V gene lookup returns CDR1 SGHTA and CDR2 FQGNSA. DNA for the CDR3: TGTGCCAGCAGCCTAAAAGGGGGCCTGGGATCACCCCTCCACTTT. This codes for CASSLKGGLGSPLHF.

The rearrangement links TRBV10-3 to TRBJ1-1; tentative D call: TRBD1 (5 bases). Germline V gene sequence: CDR1 ENHRY, CDR2 SYGVKD. V lost 7 bases, J lost 2 bases, and 14 bases lay in between. CDR3 size: 14 residues. In DNA form, the CDR3 reads TGTGCCATCACTCGGGGGGTTCGAAACACTGAAGCTTTCTTT. It specifies CAITRGVRNTEAFF.

This clonotype occurred many times. V usage is TRBV7-2 and J usage is TRBJ2-5; TRBD2 agrees at 8 bases. V was clipped by 3 bases and J by 5 bases; unmatched bases: 5. The germline gives CDR1 SGHTA, CDR2 FQGNSA. CDR3 length: 14 amino acids. CDR3 region: CASSLRGAGETQYF. CDR3 coding DNA: TGTGCCAGCAGCTTGCGGGGGGCGGGGGAGACCCAGTACTTC.

The rearrangement links TRBV13 to TRBJ1-2, with D tentatively TRBD1 (5 bases). The CDR3 has 13 residues. Trimming pared 5 bases from V and 4 bases from J, leaving 11 bases between. Germline CDR1 PRHDT, CDR2 FYEKMQ (reference sequence). The CDR3 nucleotides read TGTGCCAGCAGCCGGGGGACTATCTATGGCTACACCTTC. This sequence encodes CASSRGTIYGYTF.

This clonotype was seen only a few times. The chain combines TRBV6-5 with TRBJ2-7; 12 bases line up with TRBD2. Losses at the gene ends were 6 bases for V and 0 bases for J; bases not matched to a gene: 3. The CDR3 length is 15 residues. CDR1 is MNHEY, CDR2 SVGAGI, per germline. CDR3 protein: CASSASGGASYEQYF. The CDR3 nucleotides read TGTGCCAGCAGCGCTAGCGGGGGGGCCTCCTACGAGCAGTACTTC.

The rearrangement uses TRBV6-1 and TRBJ2-5, with TRBD2 identical over 9 bases. This CDR3 region has 14 residues. CDR1 is MNHNS and CDR2 is SASEGT in the germline V gene. The junction had 2 bases not matched to a gene; V was cut back by 1 base and J by 5 bases. For the CDR3, the DNA is TGTGCCAGCAGTGAAGGACTAGCGGAGGAGACCCAGTACTTC. Translated, it gives CASSEGLAEETQYF.

The chain recombines TRBV20-1 with TRBJ2-5, with D tentatively TRBD2 (5 bases). Germline CDR1 and CDR2: DFQATT and SNEGSKA (reference sequence). The length of the CDR3 is 13 residues. The V and J ends lost 5 bases and 1 base respectively, with 11 bases between them. CDR3 in DNA: TGCAGTGCTGGAGGCAGGACCCAAGAGACCCAGTACTTC. Amino acid sequence: CSAGGRTQETQYF.

The chain uses TRBV4-3 and TRBJ2-1; D not resolved. CDR3 size: 16 residues. Germline V gene lookup returns CDR1 LGHNA and CDR2 YSLEER. The V and J ends lost 0 bases and 0 bases respectively, with 9 bases between them. CDR3 amino acids: CASSQDGPSSYNEQFF. CDR3 DNA: TGCGCCAGCAGCCAAGACGGACCCAGCTCCTACAATGAGCAGTTCTTC.

The chain uses TRBV21-1 and TRBJ2-1; TRBD1 was called by the table and not checked on the DNA. TRBV21-1 is termed a pseudogene. The CDR3 is made up of 19 amino acids. The CDR3 region has the DNA TGTGCCAGCAGCGGAAGGGGGACAGGGCCCTTAAGCTCCTACAATGAGCAGTTCTTC. Its translation is CASSGRGTGPLSSYNEQFF.

J is TRBJ2-3 and V is TRBV4-2; 7 bases are shared with TRBD1. The CDR3 consists of 15 residues. V shed 0 bases and J 6 bases; nucleotides not matched to a gene: 6. Germline V gives CDR1 LGHNA, CDR2 YNFKEQ. CDR3 nucleotide sequence: TGTGCCAGCAGCCAAGAGTTAGGGGGCGGTGATACGCAGTATTTT. It codes for CASSQELGGGDTQYF.

The chain couples TRBV20-1 to TRBJ2-7; TRBD2 matches at 9 bases. Gene TRBJ2-5 matches the end of the DNA better, so the J call may be wrong. The CDR3 has 13 amino acids. Germline V gene lookup returns CDR1 DFQATT and CDR2 SNEGSKA (reference sequence). The DNA for the CDR3 is TGCAGTGCCAATAGCGGGGGTGATGGGACCCAGTACTTC. As protein: CSANSGGDGTQYF.

The chain carries TRBV6-1 and TRBJ2-5; possibly TRBD1 for D (6 bases). The germline V gene has CDR1 MNHNS and CDR2 SASEGT. V lost 9 bases to trimming and J lost 5 bases, with 16 bases between them. The CDR3 is made up of 13 amino acids. The CDR3 region has the DNA TGTGCCAGTATTAGGGGGTACCGGGAGACCCAGTACTTC. Its protein is CASIRGYRETQYF.

The CDR3 sequence is CASSEEGGQGNYEQYF. In DNA, the CDR3 is TGTGCCAGCAGTGAAGAGGGGGGACAGGGTAACTACGAGCAGTACTTC. The rearrangement links TRBV6-1 to TRBJ2-7, with TRBD1 matching 9 bases. V gave up 1 base and J gave up 3 bases; unmatched junction bases: 7. CDR3 length: 16 amino acids. Per germline, CDR1 MNHNS and CDR2 SASEGT.

This clonotype was seen a handful of times. The V gene is TRBV7-9, the J gene TRBJ1-1; 7 nucleotides match TRBD1. The ends lost 5 bases at V and 0 bases at J; junction bases unmatched: 12. Germline V lookup: CDR1 SEHNR, CDR2 FQNEAQ (reference sequence). The CDR3 runs to 17 residues. The CDR3 DNA reads TGTGCCAGCAGCCCAGGGGGAGAGGGCCTCATGAACACTGAAGCTTTCTTT. It specifies CASSPGGEGLMNTEAFF.

The chain carries TRBV5-1 and TRBJ2-7; D uncertain. The ends were cut back, 0 bases at V and 2 bases at J, with 15 bases in the middle. Germline assignment: CDR1 SGHRS and CDR2 YFSETQ. The CDR3 has 16 residues. The CDR3 region is CASSLAAGPGTYEQYF. CDR3 sequence (DNA): TGCGCCAGCAGCTTGGCGGCAGGCCCTGGCACCTACGAGCAGTACTTC.

This clonotype showed up just a few times. The rearrangement links TRBV20-1 to TRBJ1-2; possibly TRBD1 for D (6 bases). The length of the CDR3 is 12 residues. Trimming removed 5 bases at V and 5 bases at J, with 12 bases between. CDR1 and CDR2 from the germline V gene are DFQATT and SNEGSKA (reference sequence). The CDR3 bases are TGCAGTGCTCTTGACAGGCAGTATGGCTACACCTTC. Amino acid sequence: CSALDRQYGYTF.

This clonotype has more than one count but fewer than ten. The chain links TRBV7-2 to TRBJ1-1, with a possible D match to TRBD1 (5 bases). From germline, CDR1 is SGHTA and CDR2 FQGNSA. The CDR3 extends over 13 amino acids. V lost 3 bases and J lost 4, with 9 bases in between. CDR3 DNA sequence: TGTGCCAGCAGCTTTACGGGGGTCACTGAAGCTTTCTTT. Protein sequence: CASSFTGVTEAFF.

The CDR3, as DNA: TGTGCCACCAGCAGAGCATCGGGACAGGGACGGGATACGCAGTATTTT. It yields the protein CATSRASGQGRDTQYF. The chain links TRBV15 to TRBJ2-3; 9 positions match TRBD1. Per the germline V gene, CDR1 is LNHNV and CDR2 is YYDKDF (reference sequence). The CDR3 has 16 residues. After removal of 1 base from V and 6 bases from J, the junction contained 8 bases not matched to a gene. Supplemented by reference TRBV15 and TRBJ2-3, the full variable domain reads DAMVIQNPRYQVTQFGKPVTLSCSQTLNHNVMYWYQQKSSQAPKLLFHYYDKDFNNEADTPDNFQSRRPNTSFCFLDIRSPGLGDTAMYLCATSRASGQGRDTQYFGPGTRLTVL.

The genes are TRBV5-1 and TRBJ2-7; TRBD1 aligns across 11 bases. The CDR3 totals 14 residues. Germline V gives CDR1 SGHRS, CDR2 YFSETQ. With 4 bases clipped from V and 5 bases from J, the junction kept 5 bases outside the gene matches. CDR3 in amino acids: CASSNGQGAHEQYF. CDR3 sequence (DNA): TGCGCCAGCAGCAATGGACAGGGGGCTCACGAGCAGTACTTC.